This TCR beta chain was sequenced for a study of identical twins. Study results and limitations: Out-of-frame alpha sequences shared by twins were enriched for low generation probability. Models underestimated TCR alpha sharing (out-of-frame) in monozygotic twins. High-abundance cord blood beta clonotypes had fewer insertions; memory repertoires showed none.

One entry per CDR3 protein results from TCRdb running MiXCR on the 5' RACE reads. Among under 1 million distinct CDR3 sequences listed, roughly an eighth were seen once. Trimming removed 5 bases from V and 1 base from J; junction bases left unmatched: 7. The CDR3 consists of 16 residues. This clonotype was detected a few times. Its specificity is unknown. The same specimen was also included in a second study, on yellow fever vaccine responses in identical twins.

The gene calls are TRBV12-3 or TRBV12-4 and TRBJ2-7, with TRBD2 matching over 11 bases. Sequences were obtained from PBMCs. This clonotype originated in a woman between 18 and 29 years old in good health. CDR3 bases: TGTGCCAGCAGTCCCCAGGGGACTAGCGGTTCCTACGAGCAGTACTTC. Its protein product is CASSPQGTSGSYEQYF.